The present T cell receptor beta chain was sequenced within a study of T cells after yellow fever vaccination. Germline V CDR1 and CDR2: SGHKS, YYEKEE (reference sequence). The CDR3 runs to 13 residues. V shed 0 bases and J shed 6 bases, with 7 bases lying between them. 5'RACE template switching produced TCR cDNA carrying a universal primer site and UMIs. TCRdb reanalysed the 5' RACE reads using MiXCR and keeps one entry per CDR3 protein. The sample consists of about 360,000 distinct CDR3 sequences, over 5% of them appearing once. A word on this clonotype: The antigen is undetermined.

The study's findings and limits: The booster response re-showed most primary clones: approximately 95% CD4, approximately 86% CD8. Contamination by abundant bulk-population clonotypes could be present in FACS-sorted repertoires. Clonotypes shared by both compartments, CD4 and CD8, made up a small share.

This specimen was PBMCs, taken 5 days after the yellow fever booster vaccination. The V call is TRBV5-5, the J call TRBJ2-4, with a possible D match to TRBD1 (5 bases). This TCR derives from a man aged 25-45 years who received the YFV17D yellow fever vaccine. The CDR3 sequence: CASSLEGINIQYF. Here the CDR3 DNA reads TGTGCCAGCAGCTTGGAGGGGATAAACATTCAGTACTTC.